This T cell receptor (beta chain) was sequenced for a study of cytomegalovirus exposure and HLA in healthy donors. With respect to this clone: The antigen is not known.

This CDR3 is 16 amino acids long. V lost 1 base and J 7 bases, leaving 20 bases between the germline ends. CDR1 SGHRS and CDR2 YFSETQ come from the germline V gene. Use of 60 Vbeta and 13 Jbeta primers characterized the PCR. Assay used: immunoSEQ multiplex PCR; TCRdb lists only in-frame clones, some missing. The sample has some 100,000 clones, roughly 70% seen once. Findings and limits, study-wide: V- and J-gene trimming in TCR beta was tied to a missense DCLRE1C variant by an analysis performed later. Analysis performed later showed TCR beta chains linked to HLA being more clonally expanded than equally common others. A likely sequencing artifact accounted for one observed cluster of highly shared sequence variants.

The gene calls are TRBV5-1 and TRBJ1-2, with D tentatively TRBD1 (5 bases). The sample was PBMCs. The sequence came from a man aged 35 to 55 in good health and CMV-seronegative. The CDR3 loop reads CASSLTAPKYQGGYTF. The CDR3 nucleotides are TGCGCCAGCAGCTTGACGGCCCCCAAATATCAGGGTGGCTACACCTTC.